This T cell receptor (beta chain) derives from a study of shared clonotypes between healthy human individuals. Study-wide background: Per donor, CD8 memory used one plate, CD8 naive used two, CD4 memory used three and CD4 naive used three.

The CDR3 is made up of 12 amino acids. V shed 2 bases and J shed 8 bases, with 9 bases lying between them. Germline V gives CDR1 SGHAT, CDR2 FQNNGV. Study outcomes and limitations: Relative to clonotypes present in all four donors, those not shared had lower generation probabilities.

Generated by immunoSEQ multiplex PCR, the TCRdb table keeps only in-frame clones and is missing some. The table includes about 600,000 clones, approximately 97% detected once. CD4+ cells were split into CD45RA+ naive and CD45RA-negative memory subsets. Notes on this clone: The target antigen is unknown.

This TCR was sampled from a woman under 40 in good health. The source material was naive CD4+ T cells sorted from blood. Described subset: CD45RA+ positively selected. The chain is built from TRBV11-2 and TRBJ1-1; D is unresolved. CDR3 in DNA: TGTGCCAGCAGCTTAACTCGGCGGGAAGCTTTCTTT. Its translation: CASSLTRREAFF.